The entry below gives a single T cell receptor (beta chain) sequence along with its context. Its matching antigen is unknown. Assay used: immunoSEQ multiplex PCR; TCRdb lists only in-frame clones, some missing. Here the sample spans 170,000 or so clones, 90% being singletons. These data are taken from a study of T cell responses to AZD1222 COVID-19 vaccine. Study at large: Pooled together were second doses at about 4 or about 12 weeks.

Whole-study results and caveats: Recipients of AZD1222 seropositive at baseline numbered only 5 or 6. Spike as a whole was targeted by vaccine-associated CD4 TCRs, dominant at 160-218 and 743-854.

The input for sequencing was peripheral blood, taken on day 0 of AZD1222 vaccination. This TCR came from an adult in good health.

The CDR3 bases are TGTGCCAGCACCGTAGCGGGCTCTCTCTCCTACAATGAGCAGTTCTTC. This gives the protein CASTVAGSLSYNEQFF. The J gene is TRBJ2-1, the V gene TRBV7-2; 7 bases are shared with TRBD2. CDR1 and CDR2 (germline): SGHTA, FQGNSA. V lost 7 bases to trimming and J lost 0 bases; unmatched junction nucleotides: 9. CDR3 length: 16 amino acids. The full variable domain, with the rest looked up from reference TRBV7-2 and TRBJ2-1, is GAGVSQSPSNKVTEKGKDVELRCDPISGHTALYWYRQSLGQGLEFLIYFQGNSAPDKSGLPSDRFSAERTGGSVSTLTIQRTQQEDSAVYLCASTVAGSLSYNEQFFGPGTRLTVL.